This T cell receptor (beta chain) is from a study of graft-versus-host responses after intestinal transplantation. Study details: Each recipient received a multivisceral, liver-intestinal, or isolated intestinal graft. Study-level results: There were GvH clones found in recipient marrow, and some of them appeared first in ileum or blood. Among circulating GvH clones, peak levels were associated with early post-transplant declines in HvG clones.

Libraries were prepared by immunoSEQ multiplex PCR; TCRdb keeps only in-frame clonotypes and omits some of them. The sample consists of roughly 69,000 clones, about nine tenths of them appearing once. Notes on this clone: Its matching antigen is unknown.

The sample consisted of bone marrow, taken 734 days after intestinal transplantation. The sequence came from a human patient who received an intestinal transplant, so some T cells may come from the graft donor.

In DNA form, the CDR3 reads TGCGCCAGCAGCTTCACCCGACATGACCAAGAGACCCAGTACTTC. Amino acids: CASSFTRHDQETQYF. The chain has TRBV5-1 and TRBJ2-5, with no clear D. Germline V gene data show CDR1 as SGHRS and CDR2 as YFSETQ. Trimming cost V 2 bases and J 0 bases, with 11 bases left between them. This CDR3 is built from 15 residues.